A single sample gave rise to the 11 T cell receptor beta chains below, sequenced in a study of response to subunit inactivated influenza vaccine (dated by TCRdb to 2016 to 2019). Libraries came from RT-PCR. For sequencing, an Illumina HiSeq 2500 was employed. The public reads were run again by TCRdb, first through fastp at Q25 and then through MiXCR, and only productive beta chains were kept. Merged by CDR3 protein, the rows form single entries marked with the most common genes and DNA. This sample has 500,000 to 550,000 distinct CDR3 sequences in its table, and less than 7.5% of those were observed once. The ten largest make up less than 15% of the sample. The sequencing used PBMCs from blood, collected around 2 years after vaccination. Every receptor here comes from a man aged 50 to 69 who received an inactivated influenza vaccine. Donor details come from another sample of the same person, matched by shared clones.

The chain's CDR3 is CASSSQPSTHEQYF. The CDR3 DNA sequence: TGTGCCAGCAGCTCCCAGCCTTCGACCCACGAGCAGTACTTC. The chain combines TRBV7-2 with TRBJ2-7, with D unresolved. CDR3 length: 14 amino acids. The germline V and J ends were trimmed by 4 bases and 5 bases, with 15 bases remaining between them. Germline CDR1 is SGHTA and CDR2 is FQGNSA.

In its sample, this clonotype was seen many times. The chain joins TRBV9 to TRBJ1-3; D possibly corresponds to TRBD1 (5 bases). V dropped 3 bases and J dropped 0 bases, with 13 bases sitting between them. The CDR3 runs 16 residues. Germline V lookup: CDR1 SGDLS, CDR2 YYNGEE. Here the CDR3 DNA reads TGTGCCAGCAGCGCCCAGGGACCGTTCTCTGGAAACACCATATATTTT. Its protein is CASSAQGPFSGNTIYF.

This clonotype came up many times. The chain is built from TRBV10-3 and TRBJ1-2; D not certain. The germline gives CDR1 ENHRY, CDR2 SYGVKD. V dropped 2 bases and J dropped 7 bases, with 11 bases sitting between them. This CDR3 contains 13 residues. The CDR3 here is CAISEGGPFGYTF. The CDR3 region has the DNA TGTGCCATCAGTGAGGGAGGGCCCTTTGGCTACACCTTC.

J is TRBJ2-5 and V is TRBV15, with TRBD1 matching 7 bases. Germline V gene sequence: CDR1 LNHNV, CDR2 YYDKDF (reference sequence). This CDR3 has 15 residues. V lost 4 bases to trimming and J lost 5 bases; unmatched junction nucleotides: 10. CDR3 amino acids: CATSTRQGFKETQYF. The CDR3 DNA reads TGTGCCACCAGCACCCGACAGGGTTTTAAGGAGACCCAGTACTTC. The full variable domain, completed using reference TRBV15 and TRBJ2-5, is DAMVIQNPRYQVTQFGKPVTLSCSQTLNHNVMYWYQQKSSQAPKLLFHYYDKDFNNEADTPDNFQSRRPNTSFCFLDIRSPGLGDTAMYLCATSTRQGFKETQYFGPGTRLLVL.

This clonotype has just a few counts. This chain connects TRBV10-2 to TRBJ1-3; D is undetermined. V lost 4 bases, J lost 2 bases, and 12 bases lay in between. Germline V gene data show CDR1 as WSHSY and CDR2 as SAAADI. The CDR3 is 15 amino acids. CDR3: CASSVTIPPGNTIYF. Here the CDR3 DNA reads TGCGCCAGCAGTGTTACAATCCCGCCTGGAAACACCATATATTTT.

This clonotype appeared many times. The CDR3 region is CASNSGDGLYSPLHF. CDR3 in DNA: TGCGCCAGCAACAGTGGTGACGGGTTGTATTCACCCCTCCACTTT. The chain employs TRBV5-1 and TRBJ1-6; D gene uncertain. This CDR3 is 15 amino acids long. CDR1 is SGHRS and CDR2 is YFSETQ in the germline V gene. The germline V and J ends were trimmed by 6 bases and 8 bases, with 18 bases remaining between them.

The sample holds a few counts of this clonotype. V and J are TRBV27 and TRBJ1-2; D ambiguous. The CDR3 consists of 12 residues. CDR1 and CDR2 (germline): MNHEY, SMNVEV (reference sequence). V lost 7 bases and J lost 4, with 10 bases in between. The CDR3 is CASTQTLYGYTF. CDR3 DNA: TGTGCCAGCACTCAGACCCTCTATGGCTACACCTTC.

This clonotype has only a few counts. The chain recombines TRBV6-2 or TRBV6-3 with TRBJ1-2, with 8 positions matching TRBD1. There are 16 residues in the CDR3. With 5 bases clipped from V and 0 bases from J, the junction kept 8 bases outside the gene matches. Germline V gives CDR1 MNHEY, CDR2 SVGEGT. This CDR3 reads CASSVTGTGTNYGYTF. The CDR3, as DNA: TGTGCCAGCAGTGTGACCGGGACAGGCACTAACTATGGCTACACCTTC.

The genes are TRBV4-2 and TRBJ2-5; TRBD2 agrees at 11 bases. The J segment lost 5 bases and the V segment lost 0 bases, leaving 8 bases of the junction unmatched. The CDR3 extends over 17 amino acids. The germline gives CDR1 LGHNA, CDR2 YNFKEQ. The CDR3 sequence is CASSQDGLAGGVETQYF. CDR3 bases: TGTGCCAGCAGCCAAGATGGGCTAGCGGGAGGAGTGGAGACCCAGTACTTC.

This clonotype was observed many times. CDR3 in amino acids: CASSEALGGAQYF. The CDR3 nucleotides are TGTGCCAGCAGTGAAGCGCTTGGGGGTGCGCAGTATTTT. The V call is TRBV2, the J call TRBJ2-3; either TRBD1 or TRBD2 may supply D (5 bases each). CDR1 and CDR2 from the germline V gene are SNHLY and FYNNEI. Trimming removed 0 bases from V and 10 bases from J, with 11 bases in between. CDR3 length: 13 residues.

This clonotype was detected ten times or more. This chain uses TRBV7-8 with TRBJ2-3; D gene ambiguous. Germline CDR1 is SGHVS and CDR2 is FQNEAQ. The ends were cut back, 5 bases at V and 1 base at J, with 4 bases in the middle. The CDR3 length is 12 residues. CDR3 DNA sequence: TGTGCCAGCAGCCGGGGCACAGATACGCAGTATTTT. This gives the protein CASSRGTDTQYF.